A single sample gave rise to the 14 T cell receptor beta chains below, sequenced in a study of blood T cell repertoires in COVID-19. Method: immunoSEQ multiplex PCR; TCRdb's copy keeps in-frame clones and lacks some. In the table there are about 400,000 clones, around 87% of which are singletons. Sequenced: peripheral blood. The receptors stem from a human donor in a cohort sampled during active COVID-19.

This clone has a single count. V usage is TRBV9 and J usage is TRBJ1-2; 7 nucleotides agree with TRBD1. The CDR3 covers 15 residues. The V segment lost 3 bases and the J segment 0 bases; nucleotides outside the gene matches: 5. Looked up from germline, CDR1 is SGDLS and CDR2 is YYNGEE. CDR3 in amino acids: CASSARQGANYGYTF. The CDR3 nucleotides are TGTGCCAGCAGCGCCCGACAGGGAGCTAACTATGGCTACACCTTC.

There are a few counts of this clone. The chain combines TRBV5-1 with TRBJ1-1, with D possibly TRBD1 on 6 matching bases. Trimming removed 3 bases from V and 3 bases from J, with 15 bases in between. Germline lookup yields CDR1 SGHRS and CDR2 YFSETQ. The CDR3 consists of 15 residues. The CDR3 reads CASSWRGGADTEAFF. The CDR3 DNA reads TGCGCCAGCAGCTGGCGAGGGGGGGCGGACACTGAAGCTTTCTTT. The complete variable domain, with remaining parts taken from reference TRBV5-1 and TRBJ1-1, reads KAGVTQTPRYLIKTRGQQVTLSCSPISGHRSVSWYQQTPGQGLQFLFEYFSETQRNKGNFPGRFSGRQFSNSRSEMNVSTLELGDSALYLCASSWRGGADTEAFFGQGTRLTVV.

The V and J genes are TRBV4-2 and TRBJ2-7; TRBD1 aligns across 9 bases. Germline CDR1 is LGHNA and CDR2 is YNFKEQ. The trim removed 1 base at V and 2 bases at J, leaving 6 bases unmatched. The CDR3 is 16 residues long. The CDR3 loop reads CASSQAGQGGAYEQYF. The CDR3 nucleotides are TGTGCCAGCAGCCAAGCGGGACAGGGAGGAGCCTACGAGCAGTACTTC.

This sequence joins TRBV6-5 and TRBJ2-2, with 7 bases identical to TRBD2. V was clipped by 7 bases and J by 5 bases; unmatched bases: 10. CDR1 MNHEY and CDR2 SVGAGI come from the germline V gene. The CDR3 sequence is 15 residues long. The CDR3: CASTKAGKVTGELFF. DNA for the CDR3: TGTGCCAGCACCAAAGCGGGAAAAGTTACCGGGGAGCTGTTTTTT.

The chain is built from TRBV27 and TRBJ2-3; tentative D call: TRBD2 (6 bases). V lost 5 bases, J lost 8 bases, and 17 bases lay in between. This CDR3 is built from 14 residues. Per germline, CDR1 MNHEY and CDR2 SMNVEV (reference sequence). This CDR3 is CASSPPGTPSTQYF. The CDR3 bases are TGTGCCAGCAGTCCCCCCGGGACTCCCTCTACGCAGTATTTT.

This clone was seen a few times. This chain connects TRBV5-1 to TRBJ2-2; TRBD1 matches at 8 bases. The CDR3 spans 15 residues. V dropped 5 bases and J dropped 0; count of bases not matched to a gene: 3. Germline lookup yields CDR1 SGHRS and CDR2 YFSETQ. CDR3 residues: CASRRTGSNTGELFF. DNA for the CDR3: TGCGCCAGCAGACGGACAGGGTCGAACACCGGGGAGCTGTTTTTT.

The CDR3 DNA reads TGTGCCACCAGTGATTCAGGTAGGACTAGCGGGGCTTCTAGCACAGATACGCAGTATTTT. Its protein product is CATSDSGRTSGASSTDTQYF. V usage is TRBV24-1 and J usage is TRBJ2-3; TRBD2 matches at 12 bases. Germline loops: CDR1 KGHDR, CDR2 SFDVKD. With V trimmed by 2 bases and J by 0 bases, 11 bases remained unmatched. The CDR3 is 20 amino acids.

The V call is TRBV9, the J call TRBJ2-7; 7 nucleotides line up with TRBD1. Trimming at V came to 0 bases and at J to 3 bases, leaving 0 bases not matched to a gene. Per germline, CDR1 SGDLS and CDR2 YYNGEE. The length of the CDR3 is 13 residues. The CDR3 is CASSVGDSYEQYF. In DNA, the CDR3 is TGTGCCAGCAGCGTAGGGGACAGCTACGAGCAGTACTTC.

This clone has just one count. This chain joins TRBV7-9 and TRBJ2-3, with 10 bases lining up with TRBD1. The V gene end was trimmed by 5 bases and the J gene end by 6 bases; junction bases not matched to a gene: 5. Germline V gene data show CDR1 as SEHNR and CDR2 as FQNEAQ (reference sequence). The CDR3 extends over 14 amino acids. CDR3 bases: TGTGCCAGCAGCGGGGACAGGGGAGGTGATACGCAGTATTTT. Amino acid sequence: CASSGDRGGDTQYF.

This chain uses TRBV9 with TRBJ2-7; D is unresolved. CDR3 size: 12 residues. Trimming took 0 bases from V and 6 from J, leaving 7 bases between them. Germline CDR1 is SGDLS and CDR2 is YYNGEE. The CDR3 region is CASSVGGSEQYF. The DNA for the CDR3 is TGTGCCAGCAGCGTAGGTGGCAGCGAGCAGTACTTC.

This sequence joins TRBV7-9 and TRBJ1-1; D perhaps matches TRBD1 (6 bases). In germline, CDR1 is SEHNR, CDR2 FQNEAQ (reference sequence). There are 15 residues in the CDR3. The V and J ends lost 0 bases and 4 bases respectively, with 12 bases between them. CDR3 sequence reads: CASSLASGGRTEAFF. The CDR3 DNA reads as TGTGCCAGCAGCTTAGCGTCGGGGGGGCGCACTGAAGCTTTCTTT.

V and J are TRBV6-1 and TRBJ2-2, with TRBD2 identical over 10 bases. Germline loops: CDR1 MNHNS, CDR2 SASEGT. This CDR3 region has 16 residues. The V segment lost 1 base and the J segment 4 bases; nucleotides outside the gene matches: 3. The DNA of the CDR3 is TGTGCCAGCAGTGAAGGTCCTAGCGGGAGCACCGGGGAGCTGTTTTTT. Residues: CASSEGPSGSTGELFF.

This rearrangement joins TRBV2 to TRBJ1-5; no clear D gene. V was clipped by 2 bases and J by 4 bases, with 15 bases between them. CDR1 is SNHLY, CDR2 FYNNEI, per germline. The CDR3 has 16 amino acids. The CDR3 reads CASSETWSFGNQPQHF. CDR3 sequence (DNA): TGTGCCAGCAGTGAAACCTGGAGTTTCGGAAATCAGCCCCAGCATTTT.

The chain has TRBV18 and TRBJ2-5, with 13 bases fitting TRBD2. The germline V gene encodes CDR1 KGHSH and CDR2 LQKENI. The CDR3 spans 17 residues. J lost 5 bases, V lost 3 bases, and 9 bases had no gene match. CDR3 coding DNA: TGTGCCAGCTCACCTAAACTAGCGGGAGGGCCCAGGGAGACCCAGTACTTC. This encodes CASSPKLAGGPRETQYF. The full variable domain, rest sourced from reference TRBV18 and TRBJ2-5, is NAGVMQNPRHLVRRRGQEARLRCSPMKGHSHVYWYRQLPEEGLKFMVYLQKENIIDESGMPKERFSAEFPKEGPSILRIQQVVRGDSAAYFCASSPKLAGGPRETQYFGPGTRLLVL.